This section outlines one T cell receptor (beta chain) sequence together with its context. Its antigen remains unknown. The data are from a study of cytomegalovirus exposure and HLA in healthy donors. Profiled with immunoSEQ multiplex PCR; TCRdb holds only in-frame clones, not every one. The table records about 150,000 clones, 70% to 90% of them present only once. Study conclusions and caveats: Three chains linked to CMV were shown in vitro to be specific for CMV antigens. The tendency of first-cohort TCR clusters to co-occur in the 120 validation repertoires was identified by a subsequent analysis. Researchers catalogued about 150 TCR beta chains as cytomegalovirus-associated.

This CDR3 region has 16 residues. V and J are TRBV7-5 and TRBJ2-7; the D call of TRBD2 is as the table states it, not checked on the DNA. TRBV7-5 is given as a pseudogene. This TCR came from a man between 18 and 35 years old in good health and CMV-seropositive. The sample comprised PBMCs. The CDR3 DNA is TGTGTCAGAAGCTTAGTTTCTAGCGGGAGGGCAAACGAGCAGTACTTC. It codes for CVRSLVSSGRANEQYF.